A single T cell receptor beta chain is shown here with its context. The source of the sample is a study of blood T cell repertoires in COVID-19. Overall study: COVID-19 samples, acute and convalescent, were from the United States, Italy and Spain.

Per germline, CDR1 SGHTA and CDR2 FQGNSA. The V and J ends lost 2 bases and 8 bases respectively, with 10 bases between them. The CDR3 length is 13 residues. In the authors' workflow: Amplification of reference gene primers provided the estimated nucleated cell counts. TCRdb's table, derived via immunoSEQ multiplex PCR, lists solely in-frame clones and lacks some. V and J calls and clone size are given by that table; D and trimming were obtained from the DNA. The sample has under 300,000 clones, about 88% seen once. Cohorts were assigned according to the clinical history that participants reported. In Cohort 3, a recovered donor had either two negative PCRs, clearance, or symptom resolution.

This chain connects TRBV7-2 to TRBJ2-1; perhaps TRBD2 as D (5 bases). This sequence originates from a woman aged 45-65 years who had recovered from COVID-19. Sequencing was performed on PBMCs or T cells enriched from blood (not recorded which). This chain's CDR3 is CASSLTSGYEQFF. Here the CDR3 DNA reads TGTGCCAGCAGCTTAACAAGCGGTTATGAGCAGTTCTTC.